The 29 T cell receptor beta chains in this list originate from one sample, sequenced in a study of CD8+ T cells in alopecia areata. The sample's treatment: oral pan-JAK inhibitor, 5-10 mg twice daily. RNA extraction was followed by reverse transcription into cDNA, which acted as the sequencing template. The protocol was immunoSEQ multiplex PCR, while the TCRdb copy is restricted to in-frame clones and leaves out a portion. Altogether about 150,000 clones are present, roughly 50% being singletons, with the ten largest covering around 15%. The starting material was CD8+ T cells sorted from blood, obtained at week 4, from a patient treated with tofacitinib. The receptor source for this set is a human donor with alopecia areata.

This chain links TRBV4-1 with TRBJ2-5; no definite D call. Germline V gives CDR1 MGHRA, CDR2 YSYEKL. Trimming shortened V by 1 base and J by 5 bases, and 14 bases separated the two germline ends. This CDR3 comprises 15 residues. CDR3 amino acids: CASSQAGLVGETQYF. The CDR3 DNA sequence: TGCGCCAGCAGCCAAGCTGGCTTAGTGGGGGAGACCCAGTACTTC.

The J gene is TRBJ2-7, the V gene TRBV25-1, with D maybe TRBD2 (6 bases). The germline V gene encodes CDR1 MGHDK and CDR2 SYGVNS. Trimming took off 4 bases at V and 5 bases at J, with 18 bases between the two ends. The CDR3 runs 15 residues. CDR3 sequence reads: CASSAGWGVRNEQYF. As DNA, the CDR3 is TGTGCCAGCAGTGCCGGGTGGGGGGTGAGGAACGAGCAGTACTTC.

The V call is TRBV7-9, the J call TRBJ2-5; D possibly uses TRBD1 or TRBD2 (5 bases each). The V and J ends lost 5 bases and 5 bases respectively, with 12 bases between them. Per the germline V gene, CDR1 is SEHNR and CDR2 is FQNEAQ (reference sequence). The CDR3 contains 13 residues. The CDR3 region has the DNA TGTGCCAGCAGCCCGGTTGGGACGGAGACCCAGTACTTC. As protein: CASSPVGTETQYF.

The chain has TRBV30 and TRBJ1-1, with a weak D call TRBD1 (5 bases). CDR3 length equals 13 residues. Germline V CDR1 and CDR2: GTSNPN, SVGIG (reference sequence). Trimming left V 8 bases short and J 3 bases short, with 16 bases between. DNA for the CDR3: TGTGCCCGAATGGGCAGGGATGACACTGAAGCTTTCTTT. Its protein product is CARMGRDDTEAFF. The entire variable domain, with the rest obtained from reference TRBV30 and TRBJ1-1, is as follows: SQTIHQWPATLVQPVGSPLSLECTVEGTSNPNLYWYRQAAGRGLQLLFYSVGIGQISSEVPQNLSASRPQDRQFILSSKKLLLSDSGFYLCARMGRDDTEAFFGQGTRLTVV.

The rearrangement joins TRBV11-2 to TRBJ2-1, with D possibly matching TRBD2 (6 bases). The CDR3 totals 15 residues. Per the germline V gene, CDR1 is SGHAT and CDR2 is FQNNGV. Trimming cost V 1 base and J 6 bases, with 13 bases left between them. The CDR3: CASSLVPSGFNEQFF. The DNA for the CDR3 is TGTGCCAGCAGCTTAGTCCCGAGCGGGTTCAATGAGCAGTTCTTC.

The CDR3 protein is CASRDASYEQYF. CDR3 bases: TGTGCCAGCCGGGACGCTTCCTACGAGCAGTACTTC. The chain links TRBV6-6 to TRBJ2-7; either TRBD1 or TRBD2 may fit D (5 bases each). Germline CDR1 is MNHNY and CDR2 is SVGAGI (reference sequence). The V end lost 8 bases, the J end lost 1 base, and 9 bases lay between the germline ends. The CDR3 consists of 12 residues.

This clone was observed a handful of times. The chain recombines TRBV6-6 with TRBJ1-1; D gene uncertain. Trimming took off 7 bases at V and 1 base at J, with 4 bases between the two ends. CDR3 size: 11 residues. Germline V gene data show CDR1 as MNHNY and CDR2 as SVGAGI (reference sequence). CDR3: CASKENTEAFF. The CDR3 DNA sequence: TGTGCCAGCAAAGAGAACACTGAAGCTTTCTTT.

The rearrangement joins TRBV5-1 to TRBJ2-3; 11 bases fit TRBD2. The CDR3 consists of 16 residues. Germline assignment: CDR1 SGHRS and CDR2 YFSETQ. V lost 3 bases, J lost 3 bases, and 6 bases stayed unmatched. The CDR3 spells CASSSALAGGTDTQYF. CDR3 coding DNA: TGCGCCAGCAGCTCGGCCCTAGCGGGGGGAACAGATACGCAGTATTTT.

The V call is TRBV4-1, the J call TRBJ2-3; TRBD1 is a possible D gene (6 bases). This CDR3 is built from 15 residues. V lost 0 bases, J lost 3 bases, and 10 bases lay in between. Germline CDR1 is MGHRA and CDR2 is YSYEKL. CDR3 amino acids: CASSQEGGRTDTQYF. The CDR3 region has the DNA TGCGCCAGCAGCCAAGAAGGGGGTAGGACAGATACGCAGTATTTT.

The CDR3, as DNA: TGCGCCAGCAGCCAAAGCCCGGGGCTCGGTCGTGAAGCTTTCTTT. Translating it yields CASSQSPGLGREAFF. V usage is TRBV4-1 and J usage is TRBJ1-1; TRBD1 is a possible D gene (5 bases). The CDR3 is 15 residues long. Trimming stripped 2 bases from V and 7 bases from J, with 17 bases between. From germline, CDR1 is MGHRA and CDR2 YSYEKL.

The chain joins TRBV29-1 to TRBJ2-2, with D perhaps TRBD1 or TRBD2 (5 bases each). This CDR3 is built from 14 residues. CDR1 is SQVTM, CDR2 ANQGSEA, per germline. For the CDR3, the DNA is TGCTCGATAGAGGGACGGACTAACACCGGGGAGCTGTTTTTT. Amino acid sequence: CSIEGRTNTGELFF.

The V gene is TRBV6-1, the J gene TRBJ1-2; TRBD1 is a possible D gene (5 bases). Trimming pared 2 bases from V and 0 bases from J, leaving 16 bases between. Germline V gives CDR1 MNHNS, CDR2 SASEGT. This CDR3 spans 17 amino acids. The CDR3 DNA is TGTGCCAGCAGTGAATTCTGGGGGTCGCCCGCTAACTATGGCTACACCTTC. The encoded protein is CASSEFWGSPANYGYTF.

A few counts support this clone. The chain employs TRBV19 and TRBJ1-1, with D possibly being TRBD1 (6 bases). Germline loops: CDR1 LNHDA, CDR2 SQIVND (reference sequence). Between the trimmed V and J ends, which lost 5 bases and 4 bases, there was a span of 20 bases. The CDR3 covers 16 residues. CDR3 amino acids: CASSPDLGAGSTEAFF. The CDR3, as DNA: TGTGCCAGTAGTCCAGACTTGGGGGCAGGCAGCACTGAAGCTTTCTTT. The full variable domain, completed using reference TRBV19 and TRBJ1-1, is DGGITQSPKYLFRKEGQNVTLSCEQNLNHDAMYWYRQDPGQGLRLIYYSQIVNDFQKGDIAEGYSVSREKKESFPLTVTSAQKNPTAFYLCASSPDLGAGSTEAFFGQGTRLTVV.

In this sample, this clone turned up a few times. The genes are TRBV6-5 and TRBJ1-2; the D is unclear. The CDR3 is 15 amino acids. The V gene's germline CDR1 is MNHEY and CDR2 SVGAGI. Trimming cost V 4 bases and J 6 bases, with 18 bases left between them. The CDR3: CASSLNNGVPDGYTF. The CDR3 nucleotides read TGTGCCAGCAGTTTGAATAATGGGGTACCCGATGGCTACACCTTC.

The chain combines TRBV6-5 with TRBJ2-5; D not resolved. The V end was cut by 2 bases, the J end by 4 bases, with 2 bases between. The germline V gene has CDR1 MNHEY and CDR2 SVGAGI. CDR3 length equals 11 residues. CDR3 amino acids: CASSYRETQYF. In DNA form, the CDR3 reads TGTGCCAGCAGTTACCGAGAGACCCAGTACTTC.

V is TRBV27 and J is TRBJ2-3; no clear D. From germline, CDR1 is MNHEY and CDR2 SMNVEV (reference sequence). Trimming pared 2 bases from V and 1 base from J, leaving 13 bases between. This CDR3 contains 16 residues. CDR3 loop: CASSLKMLRGTDTQYF. The DNA of the CDR3 is TGTGCCAGCAGTTTAAAGATGCTCCGTGGCACAGATACGCAGTATTTT.

The genes are TRBV6-5 and TRBJ1-5; no clear D. Trimming stripped 6 bases from V and 6 bases from J, with 12 bases between. CDR1 is MNHEY, CDR2 SVGAGI, per germline. This CDR3 region has 13 residues. The CDR3 nucleotides are TGTGCCAGCAGCCCCTTTGAGGGTCAGCCCCAGCATTTT. Its translation: CASSPFEGQPQHF.

This chain uses TRBV29-1 with TRBJ1-4; D is uncertain. Trimming took 3 bases from V and 4 from J, leaving 12 bases between them. The CDR3 has 14 amino acids. Germline V gene data show CDR1 as SQVTM and CDR2 as ANQGSEA. The CDR3 DNA reads as TGCAGCGTTGACCTTGACTGGGATAATGAAAAACTGTTTTTT. This gives the protein CSVDLDWDNEKLFF.

The V call is TRBV14, the J call TRBJ2-7; D unresolved. The CDR3 covers 14 residues. V lost 1 base and J lost 1, with 8 bases in between. The germline gives CDR1 SGHDN, CDR2 FVKESK. CDR3: CASSQGRASYEQYF. Written as DNA, the CDR3 is TGTGCCAGCAGCCAAGGACGTGCTTCCTACGAGCAGTACTTC.

This chain links TRBV5-6 with TRBJ2-7; D not resolved. The CDR3 consists of 12 residues. The germline CDR1 and CDR2 sequences are SGHDT and YYEEEE. V gave up 4 bases and J gave up 5 bases, with 10 bases separating them. The CDR3 sequence: CASSPDFNEQYF. The CDR3 region has the DNA TGTGCCAGCAGCCCGGATTTTAACGAGCAGTACTTC.

CDR3 DNA sequence: TGTGCCAGCAGCTTGCGGGGTAGCAATCAGCCCCAGCATTTT. Translated, it gives CASSLRGSNQPQHF. J is TRBJ1-5 and V is TRBV5-6; D gene ambiguous. Germline CDR1 SGHDT, CDR2 YYEEEE. The CDR3 runs to 14 residues. Trimming removed 1 base from V and 0 bases from J, with 5 bases in between.

This clone was observed a few times. This rearrangement joins TRBV6-6 to TRBJ2-1, with 10 positions matching TRBD2. Germline lookup yields CDR1 MNHNY and CDR2 SVGAGI (reference sequence). With 0 bases clipped from V and 7 bases from J, the junction kept 6 bases outside the gene matches. This CDR3 comprises 16 residues. The CDR3 region is CASSYSSSGGENEQFF. The CDR3 nucleotides are TGTGCCAGCAGTTACTCCTCTAGCGGGGGTGAAAATGAGCAGTTCTTC.

This clone was seen a few times. V is TRBV4-1 and J is TRBJ1-2; no firm D call. The CDR3 sequence is 17 residues long. The germline V and J ends were trimmed by 3 bases and 1 base, with 18 bases remaining between them. CDR1 is MGHRA, CDR2 YSYEKL, per germline. CDR3 sequence reads: CASSHSAIGSVNYGYTF. DNA for the CDR3: TGCGCCAGCAGCCATTCGGCCATAGGGTCGGTTAACTATGGCTACACCTTC.

A few counts support this clone. V usage is TRBV7-9 and J usage is TRBJ2-3, with D tentatively TRBD1 (5 bases). Trimming took off 5 bases at V and 10 bases at J, with 16 bases between the two ends. This CDR3 comprises 13 residues. Per germline, CDR1 SEHNR and CDR2 FQNEAQ (reference sequence). The CDR3 region is CASSPDGRAAQYF. CDR3 DNA sequence: TGTGCCAGCAGCCCCGACGGCAGGGCGGCGCAGTATTTT.

J is TRBJ2-7 and V is TRBV4-1; D is uncertain. The CDR3 runs 14 residues. V gave up 6 bases and J gave up 0 bases, with 12 bases separating them. Germline lookup yields CDR1 MGHRA and CDR2 YSYEKL. CDR3 in DNA: TGCGCCAGCAGTGAAGGGCCGTACTCCTACGAGCAGTACTTC. It codes for CASSEGPYSYEQYF.

This clone was picked up a small number of times. The chain recombines TRBV25-1 with TRBJ1-4; 8 bases are a match to TRBD1. CDR3 size: 14 residues. The V segment lost 8 bases and the J segment 2 bases; nucleotides outside the gene matches: 4. Germline CDR1 MGHDK, CDR2 SYGVNS. In DNA, the CDR3 is TGTGCCAGCGGTAACAGGGGGACTAATGAAAAACTGTTTTTT. This gives the protein CASGNRGTNEKLFF. Variable domain in full (rest from reference TRBV25-1 and TRBJ1-4): EADIYQTPRYLVIGTGKKITLECSQTMGHDKMYWYQQDPGMELHLIHYSYGVNSTEKGDLSSESTVSRIRTEHFPLTLESARPSHTSQYLCASGNRGTNEKLFFGSGTQLSVL.

This clone was counted only a few times. This chain links TRBV4-2 with TRBJ2-5; 7 bases match TRBD2. With 1 base clipped from V and 3 bases from J, the junction kept 5 bases outside the gene matches. The CDR3 spans 15 residues. From germline, CDR1 is LGHNA and CDR2 YNFKEQ. The CDR3 here is CASSQVLGGEETQYF. CDR3 DNA sequence: TGTGCCAGCAGCCAAGTCCTGGGGGGGGAAGAGACCCAGTACTTC.

The chain combines TRBV2 with TRBJ2-7; 7 nucleotides agree with TRBD1. Trimming at V came to 6 bases and at J to 0 bases, leaving 2 bases not matched to a gene. The germline V gene encodes CDR1 SNHLY and CDR2 FYNNEI. The CDR3 sequence is 13 residues long. The CDR3 loop reads CASRDRSSYEQYF. The CDR3 DNA sequence: TGTGCCAGCAGGGACAGGAGCTCCTACGAGCAGTACTTC.

As regards this clone: Given the absence of the conserved phenylalanine or tryptophan at the CDR3 end, a read error is likely. The limits of the CDR3 on the DNA are not certain, so only TCRdb's listed CDR3 is given. This sequence joins TRBV23-1 and TRBJ1-4. TRBV23-1 qualifies as an ORF whose function is uncertain. Counting both end residues, the CDR3 totals 9 amino acids. The CDR3 region is CASRQGKEV.